Listed below are T cell receptor beta chains from one sample, sequenced in a study of blood T cell repertoires in COVID-19. The method was immunoSEQ multiplex PCR; TCRdb's version includes in-frame clones alone and lacks a portion of them. The top ten clones hold around 5% of a sample with approximately 36,000 clones, around four fifths of them seen once. The sample consisted of peripheral blood. The receptors were gathered from a man aged 45-60 years with active COVID-19. Both conserved end residues are part of each CDR3. Fields, in order: D gene, V gene, J gene, clone size, CDR3 DNA, CDR3 protein. D genes are given only for firm matches. For some rows the clone size is stated as once, few or many, or as a class when expanded; others skip it.

D gene: -; V gene: TRBV7-9; J gene: TRBJ1-4; clone size: -; CDR3 DNA: TGTGCCAGCAGCTTTGGGAGGGGGAGACAAGAAAAACTGTTTTTT; CDR3 protein: CASSFGRGRQEKLFF
D gene: TRBD2; V gene: TRBV9; J gene: TRBJ2-3; clone size: -; CDR3 DNA: TGTGCCAGCAGCGTAGGGCTAGCGGGGGGGAGAAGCACAGATACGCAGTATTTT; CDR3 protein: CASSVGLAGGRSTDTQYF
D gene: -; V gene: TRBV7-2; J gene: TRBJ1-3; clone size: -; CDR3 DNA: TGTGCCAGCAGCCCGAACGGGGGGCATGGAAACACCATATATTTT; CDR3 protein: CASSPNGGHGNTIYF
D gene: -; V gene: TRBV23-1; J gene: TRBJ2-7; clone size: -; CDR3 DNA: TGCGCCAGCAGTCAATCGCGGGACGCCGAGCAGTACTTC; CDR3 protein: CASSQSRDAEQYF
D gene: -; V gene: TRBV11-3; J gene: TRBJ2-1; clone size: -; CDR3 DNA: TGTGCCAGCAGCTTAAGGGGGGACAGCAATGAGCAGTTCTTC; CDR3 protein: CASSLRGDSNEQFF
D gene: -; V gene: TRBV5-1; J gene: TRBJ1-3; clone size: -; CDR3 DNA: TGCGCCAGCAGCTCCTCCGGGACAAGCATGGGAAACACCATATATTTT; CDR3 protein: CASSSSGTSMGNTIYF
D gene: -; V gene: TRBV7-2; J gene: TRBJ2-1; clone size: -; CDR3 DNA: TGTGCCAGCAGCTTTGGTGAGAGCTCCTACAATGAGCAGTTCTTC; CDR3 protein: CASSFGESSYNEQFF
D gene: TRBD2; V gene: TRBV4-3; J gene: TRBJ2-2; clone size: -; CDR3 DNA: TGCGCCAGCAGCCTCCGCGCGGGGGGCGGTGGGGACACCGGGGAGCTGTTTTTT; CDR3 protein: CASSLRAGGGGDTGELFF
D gene: TRBD1; V gene: TRBV11-2; J gene: TRBJ1-2; clone size: -; CDR3 DNA: TGTGCCAGCAGCCGGGACAGAAGAAGGGGCTACACCTTC; CDR3 protein: CASSRDRRRGYTF
D gene: -; V gene: TRBV11-3; J gene: TRBJ2-2; clone size: few; CDR3 DNA: TGTGCCAGCAGCTCGGACACCGGGGAGCTGTTTTTT; CDR3 protein: CASSSDTGELFF
D gene: TRBD2; V gene: TRBV4-2; J gene: TRBJ2-1; clone size: -; CDR3 DNA: TGTGCCAGCAGCCAGAGGGGACTAGCCGACTACAATGAGCAGTTCTTC; CDR3 protein: CASSQRGLADYNEQFF
D gene: -; V gene: TRBV1; J gene: TRBJ2-6; clone size: -; CDR3 DNA: TGCACCAGCAGCCAAGTCCAGGGGGCAGCTGGGGCCAACGTCCTGACTTTC; CDR3 protein: CTSSQVQGAAGANVLTF
D gene: TRBD1; V gene: TRBV11-3; J gene: TRBJ2-2; clone size: -; CDR3 DNA: TGTGCCAGCAGCTTTACAGGGGGCAGGGACGGGGAGCTGTTTTTT; CDR3 protein: CASSFTGGRDGELFF
D gene: TRBD1; V gene: TRBV28; J gene: TRBJ1-1; clone size: -; CDR3 DNA: TGTGCCAGCATCACGGGGACAGGTGAAGCTTTCTTT; CDR3 protein: CASITGTGEAFF
D gene: -; V gene: TRBV9; J gene: TRBJ1-2; clone size: -; CDR3 DNA: TGTGCCAGCAGCGTAGAGGGAGGGGCGTCATATGGCTACACCTTC; CDR3 protein: CASSVEGGASYGYTF
D gene: -; V gene: TRBV2; J gene: TRBJ1-1; clone size: -; CDR3 DNA: TGTGCCAGCAGTGAAGCTTCCGGGAGAGCTGAAGCTTTCTTT; CDR3 protein: CASSEASGRAEAFF
D gene: TRBD2; V gene: TRBV5-1; J gene: TRBJ2-2; clone size: few; CDR3 DNA: TGCGCCAGCAGCTTGGTTGGACTAGCTGCCGGGGAGCTGTTTTTT; CDR3 protein: CASSLVGLAAGELFF
D gene: -; V gene: TRBV5-6; J gene: TRBJ1-3; clone size: -; CDR3 DNA: TGTGCCAGCAGCCCACAGGGTTTGGGAAACACCATATATTTT; CDR3 protein: CASSPQGLGNTIYF
D gene: TRBD1; V gene: TRBV9; J gene: TRBJ1-1; clone size: once; CDR3 DNA: TGTGCCAGCAGCGGACAGGGGCAGAACACTGAAGCTTTCTTT; CDR3 protein: CASSGQGQNTEAFF
D gene: TRBD2; V gene: TRBV2; J gene: TRBJ2-7; clone size: -; CDR3 DNA: TGTGCCAGCAGTGAATTGGCGGGGGGGCAGTACGAGCAGTACTTC; CDR3 protein: CASSELAGGQYEQYF
D gene: TRBD1; V gene: TRBV5-1; J gene: TRBJ1-1; clone size: -; CDR3 DNA: TGCGCCAGCAGGTTTAGCGACAGGGGGGTCACTGAAGCTTTCTTT; CDR3 protein: CASRFSDRGVTEAFF
D gene: TRBD1; V gene: TRBV3-1/TRBV3-2; J gene: TRBJ2-5; clone size: few; CDR3 DNA: TGTGCCAGCAGTCAAAGGGGGCCAGAGACCCAGTACTTC; CDR3 protein: CASSQRGPETQYF
D gene: -; V gene: TRBV6-5; J gene: TRBJ2-5; clone size: -; CDR3 DNA: TGTGCCAGCAGGCTACGTAGTAGGGGAAGCCAGTACTTC; CDR3 protein: CASRLRSRGSQYF
D gene: -; V gene: TRBV19; J gene: TRBJ1-2; clone size: once; CDR3 DNA: TGTGCCAGTAGTATTGGGGGCCCTTCCTATGGCTACACCTTC; CDR3 protein: CASSIGGPSYGYTF
D gene: -; V gene: TRBV6-5; J gene: TRBJ1-2; clone size: -; CDR3 DNA: TGTGCCAGCAGTTACAGGGGGAATGGCTACACCTTC; CDR3 protein: CASSYRGNGYTF
D gene: -; V gene: TRBV6-5; J gene: TRBJ2-1; clone size: -; CDR3 DNA: TGTGCCAGCAGTTCCATGACGGGGTACAATGAGCAGTTCTTC; CDR3 protein: CASSSMTGYNEQFF
D gene: -; V gene: TRBV7-2; J gene: TRBJ2-2; clone size: few; CDR3 DNA: TGTGCCAGCAGCTTAGATTCCTCGCGGGGTGGGAACACCGGGGAGCTGTTTTTT; CDR3 protein: CASSLDSSRGGNTGELFF
D gene: TRBD1; V gene: TRBV18; J gene: TRBJ1-4; clone size: -; CDR3 DNA: TGTGCCAGCTCACTACAACAGGGGGTAAATGAAAAACTGTTTTTT; CDR3 protein: CASSLQQGVNEKLFF
D gene: -; V gene: TRBV5-8; J gene: TRBJ1-5; clone size: -; CDR3 DNA: TGTGCCAGCCAATCGAACGGTCGTCAGCCCCAGCATTTT; CDR3 protein: CASQSNGRQPQHF
D gene: TRBD2; V gene: TRBV5-1; J gene: TRBJ2-7; clone size: -; CDR3 DNA: TGCGCCAGCAGCCAAGATGGGGGACTAGCGGGGTACGAGCAGTACTTC; CDR3 protein: CASSQDGGLAGYEQYF
D gene: TRBD1; V gene: TRBV5-1; J gene: TRBJ2-2; clone size: -; CDR3 DNA: TGCGCCAGCGAACCGGGACAGTCGAACACCGGGGAGCTGTTTTTT; CDR3 protein: CASEPGQSNTGELFF
D gene: TRBD1; V gene: TRBV19; J gene: TRBJ2-6; clone size: -; CDR3 DNA: TGTGCCAGTAGTACTCGACAGGGGACCGGGGCCAACGTCCTGACTTTC; CDR3 protein: CASSTRQGTGANVLTF
D gene: -; V gene: TRBV27; J gene: TRBJ2-3; clone size: -; CDR3 DNA: TGTGCCAGCAGTTCCCTAGACTCGCGGGGTACGCAGTATTTT; CDR3 protein: CASSSLDSRGTQYF
D gene: -; V gene: TRBV6-5; J gene: TRBJ2-4; clone size: -; CDR3 DNA: TGTGCCAGCAGAACTGTATTATACAAAAACATTCAGTACTTC; CDR3 protein: CASRTVLYKNIQYF
D gene: -; V gene: TRBV6-5; J gene: TRBJ1-4; clone size: -; CDR3 DNA: TGTGCCAGCAGTCGGACAGAGACTAATGAAAAACTGTTTTTT; CDR3 protein: CASSRTETNEKLFF
D gene: TRBD1; V gene: TRBV6-5; J gene: TRBJ1-5; clone size: -; CDR3 DNA: TGTGCCAGCCTGACAGGGCATAGCAATCAGCCCCAGCATTTT; CDR3 protein: CASLTGHSNQPQHF
D gene: -; V gene: TRBV11-2; J gene: TRBJ2-7; clone size: -; CDR3 DNA: TGTGCCAGCAGCTTAGAGCCCAGACAGGGAGGGTACTTC; CDR3 protein: CASSLEPRQGGYF
D gene: -; V gene: TRBV2; J gene: TRBJ2-5; clone size: -; CDR3 DNA: TGTGCCAGCACGGGGTCAGAGACCCAGTACTTC; CDR3 protein: CASTGSETQYF
D gene: TRBD1; V gene: TRBV19; J gene: TRBJ2-7; clone size: few; CDR3 DNA: TGTGCCAGTAGTCCCGGGACAGGGTTCTACGAGCAGTACTTC; CDR3 protein: CASSPGTGFYEQYF
D gene: TRBD1; V gene: TRBV10-1; J gene: TRBJ2-2; clone size: -; CDR3 DNA: TGCGCCAGCAGTCCCGGGACAGCAAACACCGGGGAGCTGTTTTTT; CDR3 protein: CASSPGTANTGELFF
D gene: TRBD2; V gene: TRBV5-8; J gene: TRBJ2-1; clone size: -; CDR3 DNA: TGTGCCAGCAGGAGACTAGCGGGGGGGTATAGGAATGAGCAGTTCTTC; CDR3 protein: CASRRLAGGYRNEQFF
D gene: -; V gene: TRBV24-1; J gene: TRBJ2-5; clone size: -; CDR3 DNA: TGTGCCACCAGTGACCCGGGTCGGGAGACCCAGTACTTC; CDR3 protein: CATSDPGRETQYF
D gene: TRBD1; V gene: TRBV11-2; J gene: TRBJ2-5; clone size: -; CDR3 DNA: TGTGCCAGCAGCTTAGCCGACAGGGTAGAGACCCAGTACTTC; CDR3 protein: CASSLADRVETQYF
D gene: TRBD1; V gene: TRBV7-9; J gene: TRBJ1-4; clone size: -; CDR3 DNA: TGTGCCAGCAGCTTCCTGGCCGGACAGGAACTGTTTTTT; CDR3 protein: CASSFLAGQELFF
D gene: -; V gene: TRBV13; J gene: TRBJ1-4; clone size: -; CDR3 DNA: TGTGCCAGCAGCCAGGGAGGTTTTAATGAAAAACTGTTTTTT; CDR3 protein: CASSQGGFNEKLFF
D gene: TRBD1; V gene: TRBV4-3; J gene: TRBJ2-5; clone size: -; CDR3 DNA: TGCGCCAGCAGCGAAGGGACAGGCCAAGAGACCCAGTACTTC; CDR3 protein: CASSEGTGQETQYF
D gene: -; V gene: TRBV7-6; J gene: TRBJ2-7; clone size: -; CDR3 DNA: TGTGCCAGCAGCTTTGGTGATGCAACAGTCTACGAGCAGTACTTC; CDR3 protein: CASSFGDATVYEQYF
D gene: -; V gene: TRBV18; J gene: TRBJ2-1; clone size: once; CDR3 DNA: TGTGCCAGCTCACCGGGCGAGTACAATGAGCAGTTCTTC; CDR3 protein: CASSPGEYNEQFF
D gene: TRBD2; V gene: TRBV6-2/TRBV6-3; J gene: TRBJ2-5; clone size: -; CDR3 DNA: TGTGCCAGCACTTACCGTACGGGGGGAGAGACCCAGTACTTC; CDR3 protein: CASTYRTGGETQYF
D gene: TRBD2; V gene: TRBV7-8; J gene: TRBJ2-2; clone size: -; CDR3 DNA: TGTGCCAGCAGCTTAGACCTCGGGGGGAGAACCGGGGAGCTGTTTTTT; CDR3 protein: CASSLDLGGRTGELFF
D gene: -; V gene: TRBV11-2; J gene: TRBJ2-7; clone size: -; CDR3 DNA: TGTGCCAGCACCGATAGGGGGGGCCCCTACGAGCAGTACTTC; CDR3 protein: CASTDRGGPYEQYF
D gene: -; V gene: TRBV27; J gene: TRBJ1-3; clone size: -; CDR3 DNA: TGTGCCAGCAGTCCCCTAGGGGATTACTCTGGAAACACCATATATTTT; CDR3 protein: CASSPLGDYSGNTIYF
D gene: TRBD1; V gene: TRBV2; J gene: TRBJ1-6; clone size: few; CDR3 DNA: TGTGCCAGCAGTGAAAACCCTCGACCGGGACAGGGGGTTCGGTCCTATAATTCACCCCTCCACTTT; CDR3 protein: CASSENPRPGQGVRSYNSPLHF
D gene: TRBD1; V gene: TRBV6-5; J gene: TRBJ1-6; clone size: -; CDR3 DNA: TGTGCCAGCAGTCTGACAGGGAGTGAGAATTCACCCCTCCACTTT; CDR3 protein: CASSLTGSENSPLHF
D gene: TRBD1; V gene: TRBV29-1; J gene: TRBJ2-1; clone size: -; CDR3 DNA: TGCAGCGGGGGACAGGGCTATGAGCAGTTCTTC; CDR3 protein: CSGGQGYEQFF